This T cell receptor (beta chain) was identified in a study of OX40 agonist ivuxolimab in advanced cancers. As for the study more broadly: Ivuxolimab was a fully human IgG2 agonistic monoclonal antibody targeting the costimulatory receptor OX40 (CD134). Intravenous ivuxolimab was administered to patients every 2 weeks at six dose levels: 0.01, 0.1, 0.3, 1.5, 3 and 10 mg/kg. Among the approximately 50 dose-escalation patients, about 20 had hepatocellular carcinoma, roughly 15 melanoma, 9 renal cell carcinoma and 9 head and neck cancer. In the dose-escalation cohort, 70% to 85% of patients were male, and the mean age was approximately 60 years with a range of about 20 to 90. Prior anti-PD-1, anti-PD-L1 or anti-CTLA-4 therapy was permitted, and 30% to 50% of dose-escalation patients had received checkpoint inhibitors. Partial responses were achieved by three dose-escalation patients, of whom one had hepatocellular carcinoma and two had cutaneous melanoma. The point of sequencing TCRbeta in the periphery was to test whether ivuxolimab changed TCR sequence diversity and drove clonal T-cell expansion. The monotherapy dose-escalation portion (N ≈ 52 patients) of the phase I ivuxolimab trial is reported in the paper. General findings and caveats noted by the study authors: On average, CD8+ T cells showed more expanded clones than CD4+ T cells after ivuxolimab. Low levels of normalized T-cell clonal expansion were also shown by some nonresponding patients. In the 0.1-3.0 mg/kg groups, partial responders had among the lowest normalized peripheral clonal expansion, particularly in CD8+ T cells. Which antigens the clonally expanded peripheral T cells were specific for was not determined. Clonal expansion of both CD4+ and CD8+ blood T cells was observed from baseline to week 6 at doses 0.1 to 3.0 mg/kg.

With respect to this clone: Its specific antigen is unknown. One base away there is no much larger clone; base qualities are not given.

The junction shows trimming of 5 bases on V and 9 bases on J, plus 14 bases between the germline ends. CDR1 and CDR2 (SGHNT, YENEEA) derive from the germline V gene. The CDR3 starts with the cysteine, ends with the phenylalanine, and has 13 residues. Only the CDR3 part of the read is kept: 39 bases, read in frame from the first base. For sequencing of the TCRbeta CDR3 region, genomic DNA was extracted from the sorted cells. The immunoSEQ Assay was used for sequencing of TCRbeta CDR3 regions. TCRdb re-hosts the immuneACCESS table, in-frame sequences only. Its copies lack some clones; in the studies checked, an unresolved V gene accounts for under half of them, and the cause for the rest is not known. The sample table records more than 12,000 clones; more than 65% of these occur just once. Under 35% of the sample belongs to the ten largest clones. The trial excluded patients who had a history of autoimmune disease or were on systemic immunosuppression. In every dose cohort, peripheral blood was drawn for TCR sequencing at baseline, cycle 4 day 1, and cycle 7 day 1. Samples came from an open-label, multicenter, first-in-human phase I dose-escalation trial of ivuxolimab. Adults with locally advanced or metastatic melanoma, renal cell carcinoma, hepatocellular carcinoma or head and neck squamous cell carcinoma were enrolled in the trial. Before TCR sequencing, CD4+ T cells and CD8+ T cells from peripheral blood were sorted into separate populations.

This sample comprised CD4+ or CD8+ T cells sorted from blood, obtained in a trial of the OX40 agonist ivuxolimab. This sequence was found in an adult with an advanced solid tumor such as melanoma, head and neck, liver or kidney cancer. Recombination linked TRBV11-3 to TRBJ2-1, with the D gene too uncertain to name. The CDR3 region reads CASSHSSAGEQFF. The nucleotide sequence is given as TGTGCCAGCAGCCACTCTTCTGCCGGTGAGCAGTTCTTC.